This T cell receptor beta chain is from a study of chemoradiotherapy in HPV16-positive cancers. Study at large: Functional T-cell assays on a couple of HPV16-positive patients' cells defined candidate HPV-specific clones and common TCR motifs.

This clone has just one count. Its specificity is not known. The study's findings and limits: Candidate HPV-specific clones and E7-related TCR motifs grew in tumor during treatment. In HPV16-positive patients, HPV-responsive T-cell expansion tracked better recurrence-free survival.

CDR1 GTSNPN and CDR2 SVGIG come from the germline V gene (reference sequence). V was shortened by 0 bases and J by 12 bases, with 12 bases between the two germline ends. The CDR3 is 12 amino acids. Libraries were prepared by immunoSEQ multiplex PCR; TCRdb keeps only in-frame clonotypes and omits some of them. The profile shows under 3,500 clones, approximately 80% of them singletons. The chain is built from TRBV30 and TRBJ2-1; tentatively, D is TRBD2 (6 bases). Material: tumor tissue, obtained from a patient who underwent chemoradiotherapy. This clonotype originated in a human donor with HPV-associated anogenital cancer. DNA for the CDR3: TGTGCCTGGAGTGTAACCGACGGGGGGCAGTTCTTC. Translation: CAWSVTDGGQFF. Looking up the rest from reference TRBV30 and TRBJ2-1 gives the full variable domain: SQTIHQWPATLVQPVGSPLSLECTVEGTSNPNLYWYRQAAGRGLQLLFYSVGIGQISSEVPQNLSASRPQDRQFILSSKKLLLSDSGFYLCAWSVTDGGQFFGPGTRLTVL.